The present T cell receptor beta chain was sequenced within a study of blood T cell repertoires in COVID-19 (dated by TCRdb to 2019 to 2021). Study-wide context: Samples covering the acute and convalescent phases of COVID-19 were provided by collaborators in the United States, Italy and Spain. The sample metadata nearly always contained a de-identified subject ID, COVID-19 status, age in years and sex. A freely available public database, intended as a resource for researchers studying the immune response to SARS-CoV-2, is where the repertoires were released. Where HLA class I and class II types were available, the types were taken from metadata supplied by the sample provider, not from assay-based typing. The samples were drawn from the first 160 participants of the ongoing ImmuneRACE study and from 950 to 1,500 subjects provided by 6 global collaborators. The prospective study material was composed of cDNA or gDNA derived from T cells, B-cell-depleted T cells, or PBMCs. The dataset comprised deeply sampled blood TCRbeta repertoires from subjects exposed to, actively infected with, or recovered from COVID-19. General conclusions and limits of the study: Clinical and demographic metadata were provided uncurated, with the amount varying by source and participant.

The CDR3 runs 13 amino acids, cysteine and phenylalanine included. The CDR3 DNA has 39 bases and is translated from base 1. V is reduced by 6 bases and J by 2 bases, leaving a spacing of 10 bases between them. The CDR1 and CDR2 encoded by the germline V gene are MNHEY and SVGAGI. In the prospective study, participants were roughly 18 to 100 years old, resided in 24 geographic areas of the United States, and were enrolled through a virtual design. Cohort assignment in the prospective study relied on participant-reported clinical history from a screening survey and a study questionnaire. Each participant in the prospective study had whole blood, serum and a nasopharyngeal or oropharyngeal swab collected by mobile phlebotomists. Additional blood draws and questionnaires over an approximately two-month period could optionally be provided by prospective study participants. Blood samples from the prospective study were shipped frozen or at room temperature prior to DNA extraction.

TCRbeta CDR3 regions were amplified from genomic DNA using the immunoSEQ Assay, a bias-controlled multiplex PCR. On the authors' methods: Within the assay, amplification of reference gene primers was used to estimate how many nucleated cells each sample contained. To quantify the absolute abundance of each unique TCRbeta CDR3 rearrangement, sequence reads were collapsed and filtered. For each sample, productive Simpson clonality was calculated as the square root of Simpson's diversity index across productive rearrangements. TCRdb stores this immuneACCESS table with in-frame sequences only. Part of the clones is absent; in the studies checked, under half of the shortfall reflects unresolved V genes, and no reason is known for the rest. The V and J calls and clone size were taken over from that table, and D and trimming were inferred from the DNA. The sample table records about 230,000 clones; about 91% of these occur just once. Of the sample, around 2.5% falls within the top ten clones.

Points on this clone: Its cognate antigen has yet to be identified. No qualities accompany the bases; no much larger clone lies one base away.

Sample: PBMCs or T cells enriched from blood (not recorded which). The sequence was collected from a woman in her thirties or forties with acute COVID-19. The V and J segments used are TRBV6-5 and TRBJ2-5, and possibly TRBD2, on 6 matching bases. The DNA reads TGTGCCAGCAGGGGTAGCGGTCAAGAGACCCAGTACTTC. Protein translation: CASRGSGQETQYF.